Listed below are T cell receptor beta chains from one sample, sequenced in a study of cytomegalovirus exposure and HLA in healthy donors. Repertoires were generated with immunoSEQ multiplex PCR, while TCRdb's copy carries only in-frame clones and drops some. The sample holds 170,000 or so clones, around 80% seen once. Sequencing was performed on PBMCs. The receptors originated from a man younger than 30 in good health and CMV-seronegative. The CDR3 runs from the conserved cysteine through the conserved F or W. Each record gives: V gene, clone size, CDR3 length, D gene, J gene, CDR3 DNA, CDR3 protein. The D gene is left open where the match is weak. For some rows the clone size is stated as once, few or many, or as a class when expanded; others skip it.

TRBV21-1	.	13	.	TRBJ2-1	TGTGCCAGCAGCAAAGGGAGTCGAGATGAGCAGTTCTTC	CASSKGSRDEQFF
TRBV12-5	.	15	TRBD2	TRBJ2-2	TGTGCTAGTGGTTTGGCCGGGGGGGCCGGTCGGGAGCTGTTTTTT	CASGLAGGAGRELFF
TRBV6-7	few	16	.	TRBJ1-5	TGTGCCAGCAGTGACCGTAATGGGGCCACCAATCAGCCCCAGCATTTT	CASSDRNGATNQPQHF
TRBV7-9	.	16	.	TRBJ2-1	TGTGCCAGCAGTCGCTTCCGGGGGAGCTCCTACAATGAGCAGTTCTTC	CASSRFRGSSYNEQFF
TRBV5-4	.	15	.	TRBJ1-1	TGTGCCAGCAGCTTGGAGGGGGTATTGAGCACTGAAGCTTTCTTT	CASSLEGVLSTEAFF
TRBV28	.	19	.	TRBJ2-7	TGTGCCAGCAGTTTCCGGAGGGACGGAGTAACCCTTAGCTCCTACGAGCAGTACTTC	CASSFRRDGVTLSSYEQYF
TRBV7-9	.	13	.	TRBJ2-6	TGTGCCAGCAGCTTCACTGGGGCCAACGTCCTGACTTTC	CASSFTGANVLTF
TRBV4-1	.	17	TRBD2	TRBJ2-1	TGCGCCAGCAGCCAAGGGTTAGCGGGGCCAAAGGGGAATGAGCAGTTCTTC	CASSQGLAGPKGNEQFF
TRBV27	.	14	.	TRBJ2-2	TGTGCCAGCAGATGGCGGACAAACACCGGGGAGCTGTTTTTT	CASRWRTNTGELFF
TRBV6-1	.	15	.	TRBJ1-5	TGTGCCAGCAGTGAAGTAGCCAGGGCGATACAGCCCCAGCATTTT	CASSEVARAIQPQHF
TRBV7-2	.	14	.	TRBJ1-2	TGTGCCAGCAGCGGTAGAGTAATGAACTATGGCTACACCTTC	CASSGRVMNYGYTF
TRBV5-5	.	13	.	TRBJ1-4	TGTGCCAGCAGCTTGGTCAGGCGCGAAAAACTGTTTTTT	CASSLVRREKLFF
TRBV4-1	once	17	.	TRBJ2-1	TGCGCCAGCAGCCAAGAAGGGGAATACGCTATGAACAATGAGCAGTTCTTC	CASSQEGEYAMNNEQFF
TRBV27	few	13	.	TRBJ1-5	TGTGCCAGCAGTCGAGGACACAATCAGCCCCAGCATTTT	CASSRGHNQPQHF
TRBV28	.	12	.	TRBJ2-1	TGTGCCAGCAGCCAACAGGTACACGAGCAGTTCTTC	CASSQQVHEQFF
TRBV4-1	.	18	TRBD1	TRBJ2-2	TGCGCCAGCAGCCAAGGAAGACAGGGGGCGCTTATCACCGGGGAGCTGTTTTTT	CASSQGRQGALITGELFF
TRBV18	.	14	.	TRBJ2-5	TGTGCCAGCTCGCTCCCAACTAGGGAAGAGACCCAGTACTTC	CASSLPTREETQYF
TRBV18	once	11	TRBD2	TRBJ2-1	TGTGCCGTGGTAGCGGGATTAAAAAAGTTCTTC	CAVVAGLKKFF
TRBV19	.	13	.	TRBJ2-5	TGTGCCAGTAGTATTGCCCTAGGAGAGACCCAGTACTTC	CASSIALGETQYF
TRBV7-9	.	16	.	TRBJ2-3	TGTGCCAGCAGCTTATTGGGGGCGGGGGCCACAGATACGCAGTATTTT	CASSLLGAGATDTQYF
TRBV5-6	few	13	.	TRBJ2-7	TGTGCCAGCAGCCCTCTAGCAGATGAGGAGCAGTACTTC	CASSPLADEEQYF
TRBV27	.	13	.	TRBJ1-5	TGTGCCAGCAGCCAAGGGGTCAATCAGCCCCAGCATTTT	CASSQGVNQPQHF
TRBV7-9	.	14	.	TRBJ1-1	TGTGCCAGCAGCTTAGGGGCCGGCCGAACTGAAGCTTTCTTT	CASSLGAGRTEAFF
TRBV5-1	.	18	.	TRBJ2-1	TGCGCCAGCAGCTTGAAGTTTGGGGTCAGGGCCCTTTGGGCTGAGCAGTTCTTC	CASSLKFGVRALWAEQFF
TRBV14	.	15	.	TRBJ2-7	TGTGCCAGCAGCCAAGGGAGCATAATCTCCTACGAGCAGTACTTC	CASSQGSIISYEQYF
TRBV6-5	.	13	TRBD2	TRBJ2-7	TGTGCCAGCAGTTATGGGCTAGCGGGGGACTTGTACTTC	CASSYGLAGDLYF
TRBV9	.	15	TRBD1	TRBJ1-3	TGTGCCAGCAGCGTAGGGACAGGGCGGAAAAACACCATATATTTT	CASSVGTGRKNTIYF
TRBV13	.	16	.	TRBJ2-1	TGTGCCAGCAGCCACCGGGAGAAGAGCTCCTACAATGAGCAGTTCTTC	CASSHREKSSYNEQFF
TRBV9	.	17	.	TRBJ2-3	TGTGCCAGCAGCGTAGCCAAGGGTGGGGCTAGCACAGATACGCAGTATTTT	CASSVAKGGASTDTQYF
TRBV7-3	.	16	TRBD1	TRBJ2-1	TGTGCCAGCAGCTCAAGGGACAGGAAGACTACGAGTGAGCAGTTCTTC	CASSSRDRKTTSEQFF
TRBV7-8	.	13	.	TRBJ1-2	TGTGCCAGCAGCTTGCTGGAGGTTTTAGGCTACACCTTC	CASSLLEVLGYTF
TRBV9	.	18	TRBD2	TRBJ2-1	TGTGCCAGCAGCCCTGGGACTAGCGGGGGGCGCTCCTACAATGAGCAGTTCTTC	CASSPGTSGGRSYNEQFF
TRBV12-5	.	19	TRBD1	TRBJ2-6	TGTGCTAGTGGCCTCATCGGTGGCAGGGGGCTTTTTGGGGCCAACGTCCTGACTTTC	CASGLIGGRGLFGANVLTF
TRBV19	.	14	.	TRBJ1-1	TGTGCCAGTAGTCAGGCCGTATTGGGCACTGAAGCTTTCTTT	CASSQAVLGTEAFF
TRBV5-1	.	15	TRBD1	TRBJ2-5	TGCGCCAGCAGCTTTTTAGGAACAGGGGAAGAGACCCAGTACTTC	CASSFLGTGEETQYF
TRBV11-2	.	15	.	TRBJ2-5	TGTGCCAGCAGCTTAGATCTTCAGGGCGGAGAGACCCAGTACTTC	CASSLDLQGGETQYF
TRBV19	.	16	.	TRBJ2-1	TGTGCCAGTAGTGCCCCCTTTACTTTAGGGGGTAATGAGCAGTTCTTC	CASSAPFTLGGNEQFF
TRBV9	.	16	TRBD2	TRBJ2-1	TGTGCCAGCAGCGAGACTAGCGGGAGGGGGTACAATGAGCAGTTCTTC	CASSETSGRGYNEQFF
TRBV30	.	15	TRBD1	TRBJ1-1	TGTGCCTGGAGGGATCCGGGACAGGGGTTATTTGAGGCTTTCTTT	CAWRDPGQGLFEAFF
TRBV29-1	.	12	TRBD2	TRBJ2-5	TGCAGCGTCCGGGAGGTAGGAGAGACCCAGTACTTC	CSVREVGETQYF
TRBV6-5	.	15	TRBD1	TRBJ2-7	TGTGCCAGCAGCCGGGGACAGGGGGCCGGATACGAGCAGTACTTC	CASSRGQGAGYEQYF